Presented here are 8 T cell receptor beta chains from one specimen sequenced in a study of Ad26.COV2.S vaccination and SARS-CoV-2 variants. The repertoire was sequenced with immunoSEQ multiplex PCR; TCRdb's copy has only in-frame clones and lacks some. The data show some 400,000 clones, 89% seen once. Treatment here: roughly 20 received Ad26.COV2.S at low or high dose, single or two shots; 5 received placebo; per-sample allocation not given. Day 63 following the first vaccine or placebo injection was when the samples were taken. Sample: peripheral blood, taken in a trial of Ad26.COV2.S vaccine versus placebo. These receptors all stem from a person between 18 and 65 years old who received the Ad26.COV2.S COVID-19 vaccine or a placebo.

The CDR3 DNA sequence: TGTGCCAGCAGCCAAACCCAGGGGATGGGTCAGCCCCAGCATTTT. It codes for CASSQTQGMGQPQHF. This rearrangement joins TRBV3-1 (or the pseudogene TRBV3-2) to TRBJ1-5; D is possibly TRBD1 (6 bases). The V end lost 2 bases, the J end lost 6 bases, and 14 bases lay between the germline ends. Per germline, CDR1 LGHDT and CDR2 YNNKEL (reference sequence). The CDR3 contains 15 residues.

V usage is TRBV30 and J usage is TRBJ2-2; D might be TRBD1 (5 bases). CDR3 length equals 15 residues. The V gene's germline CDR1 is GTSNPN and CDR2 SVGIG (reference sequence). Trimming removed 0 bases from V and 0 bases from J, with 8 bases in between. The CDR3 here is CAWSVKGANTGELFF. The CDR3 bases are TGTGCCTGGAGTGTGAAAGGGGCGAACACCGGGGAGCTGTTTTTT.

The genes are TRBV4-2 and TRBJ2-3, with D unresolved. Looked up from germline, CDR1 is LGHNA and CDR2 is YNFKEQ. With 1 base removed from V and 4 bases from J, the gap between germline ends came to 18 bases. The CDR3 spans 17 residues. The CDR3 nucleotides are TGTGCCAGCAGCCAAGTCATAGGACGTCAAGAAGCAGATACGCAGTATTTT. This sequence encodes CASSQVIGRQEADTQYF.

The chain is built from TRBV19 and TRBJ2-6; 8 bases agree with TRBD1. CDR3 length: 16 amino acids. V dropped 5 bases and J dropped 4; count of bases not matched to a gene: 7. CDR1 is LNHDA, CDR2 SQIVND, per germline (reference sequence). The CDR3 loop reads CASSPLTGVGANVLTF. For the CDR3, the DNA is TGTGCCAGTAGTCCGCTGACAGGGGTCGGGGCCAACGTCCTGACTTTC.

The chain links TRBV4-2 to TRBJ2-7, with D possibly TRBD2 on 6 matching bases. This CDR3 spans 15 amino acids. CDR1 and CDR2 from the germline V gene are LGHNA and YNFKEQ. Trimming stripped 4 bases from V and 2 bases from J, with 15 bases between. The CDR3 nucleotides read TGTGCCAGCAGCCCCTTCGGGACTTCAACCTACGAGCAGTACTTC. Protein sequence: CASSPFGTSTYEQYF.

This clone occurred a few times. The CDR3 here is CASSPTGQESAPLHF. Here the CDR3 DNA reads TGCGCCAGCAGCCCCACGGGACAGGAAAGCGCACCCCTCCACTTT. The J gene is TRBJ1-6, the V gene TRBV5-1; 8 bases align to TRBD1. Trimming at V came to 4 bases and at J to 11 bases, leaving 11 bases not matched to a gene. Germline V gene data show CDR1 as SGHRS and CDR2 as YFSETQ. The CDR3 sequence is 15 residues long.

This chain links TRBV5-5 with TRBJ1-5; 8 bases are a match to TRBD1. J was trimmed by 7 bases and V by 0 bases; bases with no gene match: 9. This CDR3 region has 16 residues. CDR1 and CDR2 (germline): SGHKS, YYEKEE (reference sequence). CDR3 protein: CASSLARTGNRQPQHF. The CDR3 bases are TGTGCCAGCAGCTTGGCCCGGACAGGGAACAGGCAGCCCCAGCATTTT.

The chain couples TRBV28 to TRBJ2-7; TRBD2 aligns across 7 bases. Per germline, CDR1 MDHEN and CDR2 SYDVKM. This CDR3 region has 13 residues. V lost 3 bases, J lost 5 bases, and 4 bases stayed unmatched. CDR3 DNA: TGTGCCAGCAGTTTGCCGCGGGAGCACGAGCAGTACTTC. It specifies CASSLPREHEQYF.